Listed below are T cell receptor beta chains from one sample, sequenced in a study of cytomegalovirus exposure and HLA in healthy donors. Method: immunoSEQ multiplex PCR; TCRdb's copy keeps in-frame clones and lacks some. The sample has roughly 80,000 clones; roughly 65% are singletons. The specimen was PBMCs. These receptors were taken from a male donor in good health and CMV-seropositive. Both conserved end residues are part of each CDR3. The D gene is left open where the match is weak. Clone size is given for some rows only: seen once, a few or many times, or a class if the clone is expanded.

V	size	D	J	DNA	CDR3
TRBV2	once	.	TRBJ1-1	TGTGCCAGCACCTTAAGAACAGGGAACACTGAAGCTTTCTTT	CASTLRTGNTEAFF
TRBV7-9	once	.	TRBJ2-7	TGTGCCAGTACAGCCGACTACGAGCAGTACTTC	CASTADYEQYF
TRBV30	.	.	TRBJ2-7	TGTGCCTGGAGCTCAGGGCTTTCCTACGAGCAGTACTTC	CAWSSGLSYEQYF
TRBV4-1	.	TRBD1	TRBJ2-7	TGCGCCAGCAGCCAAGGCGCCGGGACAGGGTCCCTCTACGAGCAGTACTTC	CASSQGAGTGSLYEQYF
TRBV28	.	TRBD1	TRBJ1-1	TGTGCCAGCAGACTGACCGGGACAGGGGGCACTGAAGCTTTCTTT	CASRLTGTGGTEAFF
TRBV15	few	.	TRBJ1-2	TGTGCCACCAGCATAGATCCGGGACAAGGATTTGGCTACACCTTC	CATSIDPGQGFGYTF
TRBV5-4	few	.	TRBJ2-4	TGTGCCAGCAGCTTGGAGCCACTAGCCAAAAACATTCAGTACTTC	CASSLEPLAKNIQYF
TRBV21-1	few	.	TRBJ1-3	TGTGCCAGCAGCAAAGGGGGTCTCACAGGGGGCCATAGCACCATATATTTT	CASSKGGLTGGHSTIYF
TRBV6-5	.	TRBD1	TRBJ1-2	TGTGCCAGCAGTCCGCCCCGGACAGGTCGCTATGGCTACACCTTC	CASSPPRTGRYGYTF
TRBV7-6	.	.	TRBJ2-7	TGTGCCAGCAGCGCCGAGGGGGACTACGAGCAGTACTTC	CASSAEGDYEQYF
TRBV4-3	once	.	TRBJ1-3	TGCGCCAGCAGTCAAGGCGGGAGAGGAAACACCATATATTTT	CASSQGGRGNTIYF
TRBV28	.	TRBD2	TRBJ2-7	TGTGCCAGCAGTCGCGGGGGGGGAGGGACCCTTACCTACGAGCAGTACTTC	CASSRGGGGTLTYEQYF
TRBV25-1	.	.	TRBJ2-3	TGTGCCAGCAGTGAACCTAGTATAGATACGCAGTATTTT	CASSEPSIDTQYF
TRBV6-1	.	.	TRBJ1-3	TGTGCCAGCAGTGAATGGGGCAGCTCAGGAAACACCATATATTTT	CASSEWGSSGNTIYF
TRBV30	.	.	TRBJ2-7	TGTGCCTGGACCGCAGGTTCCTCCTACGAGCAGTACTTC	CAWTAGSSYEQYF
TRBV6-5	.	TRBD2	TRBJ2-2	TGTGCCAGCAGTTTCACTCGACTAGCGGGGACCGGGGAGCTGTTTTTT	CASSFTRLAGTGELFF
TRBV5-1	.	.	TRBJ2-2	TGCGCCAGCAGCTCCATACAGGACACGACCACCGGGGAGCTGTTTTTT	CASSSIQDTTTGELFF
TRBV28	.	.	TRBJ1-5	TGTGCCAGCAGTTTTCCGGATCAGCCCCAGCATTTT	CASSFPDQPQHF
TRBV19	.	.	TRBJ2-3	TGTGCCAGTAGTAAGGCGGACACAGATACGCAGTATTTT	CASSKADTDTQYF
TRBV9	.	TRBD1	TRBJ1-5	TGTGCCAGCAGCGTAGAAGGACAGGGTAACCAGCCCCAGCATTTT	CASSVEGQGNQPQHF
TRBV7-3	once	.	TRBJ2-2	TGTGCCAGCAGGGGTACAGGACCGAACACCGGGGAGCTGTTTTTT	CASRGTGPNTGELFF
TRBV7-2	few	TRBD1	TRBJ1-5	TGTGCCAGCAGGGGACAGGGGGCGGGACAGCCCCAGCATTTT	CASRGQGAGQPQHF
TRBV7-9	.	TRBD2	TRBJ2-3	TGTGCCAGCAGCCTACCGATAAGACTAGCGGGGCGCACAGATACGCAGTATTTT	CASSLPIRLAGRTDTQYF
TRBV7-8	.	TRBD1	TRBJ1-4	TGTGCCAGCAGCCCTTCGACAGGGGGAAATGAAAAACTGTTTTTT	CASSPSTGGNEKLFF
TRBV12-5	.	TRBD1	TRBJ2-7	TGTGCTAGTGGTTTGCCCCCCCGGGACAGCAACTACGAGCAGTACTTC	CASGLPPRDSNYEQYF
TRBV30	few	TRBD2	TRBJ2-5	TGTGCCTGCCCGACTAGCGGGGGGCGGGAGACCCAGTACTTC	CACPTSGGRETQYF
TRBV27	.	TRBD2	TRBJ2-3	TGTGCCAGCAGTTCCGGGAGGGGGAGAGATACGCAGTATTTT	CASSSGRGRDTQYF
TRBV30	.	TRBD2	TRBJ2-7	TGTGCCTGGAGTGGGACTAGCGGGAGCTCCTACGAGCAGTACTTC	CAWSGTSGSSYEQYF
TRBV30	.	.	TRBJ2-7	TGTGCCTGGGCTGTTATCGGCTCCTACGAGCAGTACTTC	CAWAVIGSYEQYF
TRBV7-8	.	TRBD2	TRBJ2-7	TGTGCCAGCAGCTTAGTCATAACTAGCGGGAGGTCGTACGAGCAGTACTTC	CASSLVITSGRSYEQYF
TRBV2	few	TRBD2	TRBJ2-2	TGTGCCAGTAGTAGCGGGGGGGCCCCCGGGGAGCTGTTTTTT	CASSSGGAPGELFF
TRBV6-5	.	.	TRBJ1-5	TGTGCCAGCATGGGGACTCTAAAACAGCCCCAGCATTTT	CASMGTLKQPQHF
TRBV27	.	.	TRBJ1-6	TGTGCCAGCAAGGACAGCTATAATTCACCCCTCCACTTT	CASKDSYNSPLHF
TRBV29-1	.	TRBD1	TRBJ2-1	TGCAGCGTTATAGACGGGACAGGGGGCAATGAGCAGTTCTTC	CSVIDGTGGNEQFF
TRBV2	.	TRBD1	TRBJ1-2	TGTGCCAGCAGCGTCTCAGGGGGCAATAACTATGGCTACACCTTC	CASSVSGGNNYGYTF
TRBV21-1	.	.	TRBJ2-4	TGTGCCGCCACGGGGGGGAGACTAGCCAAAAACATTCAGTACTTC	CAATGGRLAKNIQYF
TRBV6-1	few	.	TRBJ1-3	TGTGCCAGCAGACAGGGTACGGGAAACACCATATATTTT	CASRQGTGNTIYF
TRBV6-5	.	TRBD1	TRBJ2-7	TGTGCCAGCAGCAGGGGGGGGACAGGGGTCTACGAGCAGTACTTC	CASSRGGTGVYEQYF
TRBV7-8	.	TRBD1	TRBJ1-5	TGTGCCAGCAGCTTGGGACAGGGTTATCAGCCCCAGCATTTT	CASSLGQGYQPQHF
TRBV28	.	.	TRBJ1-2	TGTGCCAGCAGTTTAGCGAGGGATGGCTACACCTTC	CASSLARDGYTF
TRBV19	.	.	TRBJ2-3	TGTGCCAGTTCCGGCAGCGGAGCGTCCACAGATACGCAGTATTTT	CASSGSGASTDTQYF
TRBV28	.	TRBD2	TRBJ2-7	TGTGCCAGCAGTCCGGGAGGACTCGCCGAGCAGTACTTC	CASSPGGLAEQYF
TRBV10-2	.	.	TRBJ2-5	TGCGCCAGCAGTGAGCAACAGGCAACCAAAGAGACCCAGTACTTC	CASSEQQATKETQYF
TRBV30	once	.	TRBJ2-7	TGTGCCTGGAGTATTGGGACGGGGGGCCCCTACGAGCAGTACTTC	CAWSIGTGGPYEQYF
TRBV19	.	.	TRBJ2-7	TGTGCCAGTAGTCCACCGAGCTCCTACGAGCAGTACTTC	CASSPPSSYEQYF
TRBV11-3	.	TRBD1	TRBJ2-7	TGTGCCAGCAGCTCCGGGACAGCCTACGAGCAGTACTTC	CASSSGTAYEQYF
TRBV9	.	TRBD2	TRBJ2-2	TGTGCCAGCAGCGTACCGGGACAGCCAGGTGTAGCGGGAGGGTTCGCGAACACCGGGGGGCTGTTTTTT	CASSVPGQPGVAGGFANTGGLFF
TRBV18	.	TRBD1	TRBJ1-2	TGTGCCAGCTCACGGGGACAGGGGAACTATGGCTACACCTTC	CASSRGQGNYGYTF
TRBV28	.	.	TRBJ2-5	TGTGCCAGCAGCCTAGGACAGCCCCAAGAGACCCAGTACTTC	CASSLGQPQETQYF
TRBV19	.	TRBD1	TRBJ2-3	TGTGCCAGCAGGACAGGGTGGGGCACAGATACGCAGTATTTT	CASRTGWGTDTQYF
TRBV28	.	TRBD1	TRBJ1-2	TGTGCCAGCAGCCAACAGGGGGCAGGTCCCTACACCTTC	CASSQQGAGPYTF